A selection of T cell receptor beta chains follows, all from one sample in a study of blood T cell repertoires in COVID-19. Sequencing was performed with immunoSEQ multiplex PCR; in TCRdb, only in-frame clones are kept and a portion is missing. The sample carries about 300,000 clones, about nine tenths recorded once. The sequencing input was peripheral blood. The receptor source for this set is a woman under 40 who had recovered from COVID-19. Each CDR3 is given with its conserved first and last residue.

TRBV5-1 | CASSLGTTTNEKLFF
TRBV5-1 | CASSFGGHSYEQYF
TRBV6-5 | CASRDRVETQYF
TRBV18 | CASSPQGPLASGNTIYF
TRBV6-4 | CASASGHQTNTQYF
TRBV3-1/TRBV3-2 | CASSQEYTVSSGGASETQYF
TRBV19 | CASTQGRTYNEQFF
TRBV5-6 | CASSSSSRGYEQYF
TRBV19 | CASIPDRDGNEQYF
TRBV28 | CASSLRRRVEEPQHF
TRBV5-1 | CASSLAAGSGGGDEQFF
TRBV28 | CASSFRGGLVHYEQYF
TRBV18 | CASSPPRQGGYTF
TRBV4-2 | CASSQDQGGGAREQYF
TRBV6-4 | CASSDSAGGNTEAFF
TRBV12-3/TRBV12-4 | CASHDRANYGYTF
TRBV27 | CASSLSLTGVGYTF
TRBV16 | CASSPIRENEQYF
TRBV5-1 | CASSLVGPADNTEAFF
TRBV2 | CASSVSGVSNQPQHF
TRBV6-2/TRBV6-3 | CASSHGIIGQGRNEQFF
TRBV5-1 | CASSFTGDTEAFF
TRBV19 | CASSDRGGNQPQHF
TRBV7-9 | CASSAGTPEQYF
TRBV28 | CASSGGQGVVSPLHF
TRBV6-5 | CASRTSGGTGELFF
TRBV28 | CASRTPRGYGYTF
TRBV27 | CASSLSPDRGGFSEQYF
TRBV11-2 | CASSKQGASGANVLTF
TRBV11-2 | CASSSRVRDTEAFF
TRBV5-6 | CASSFQGDEKTQYF
TRBV27 | CASSFGGVGNQPQHF
TRBV5-1 | CASSLTTGESGANVLTF
TRBV6-2/TRBV6-3 | CASSQTRSYEQYF
TRBV28 | CASSLSGGRSFAGELFF
TRBV5-1 | CASSQRTSGDFEQFF
TRBV7-2 | CASSYLGGTDTQYF
TRBV27 | CASSLVGRGHEQYF
TRBV7-9 | CASSFRDSYEQYF
TRBV14 | CASSQGTGERNSPLHF
TRBV19 | CASSIEVLAGVYEQYF
TRBV7-8 | CASSPRAGPSGPEAFF
TRBV27 | CASRPTIGTGNEQYF
TRBV28 | CASSLYRRNTIYF
TRBV7-9 | CASSLTSSGHKFF
TRBV19 | CASRMTGQGSGGYTF
TRBV9 | CASSAEGTGVNTIYF
TRBV18 | CASSNQGAATGELFF
TRBV28 | CASSLSGGYNEQFF